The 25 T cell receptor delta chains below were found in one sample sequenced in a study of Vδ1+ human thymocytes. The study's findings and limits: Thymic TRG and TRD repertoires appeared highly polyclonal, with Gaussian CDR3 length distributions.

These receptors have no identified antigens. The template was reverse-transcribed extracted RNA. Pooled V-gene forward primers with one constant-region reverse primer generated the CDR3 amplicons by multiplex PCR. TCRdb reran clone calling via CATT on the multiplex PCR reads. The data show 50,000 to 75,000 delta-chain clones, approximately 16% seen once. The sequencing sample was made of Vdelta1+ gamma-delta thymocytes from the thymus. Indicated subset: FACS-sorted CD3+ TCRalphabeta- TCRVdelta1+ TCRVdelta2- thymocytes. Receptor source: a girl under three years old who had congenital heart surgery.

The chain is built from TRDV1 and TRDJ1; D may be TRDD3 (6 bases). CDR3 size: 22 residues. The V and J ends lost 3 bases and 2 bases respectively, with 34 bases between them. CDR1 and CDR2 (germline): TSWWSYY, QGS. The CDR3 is CALGDAPRLLGLQGLKTDKLIF. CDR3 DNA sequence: TGTGCTCTTGGGGACGCCCCTCGGCTTCTGGGGCTTCAGGGGTTGAAGACCGATAAACTCATCTTT.

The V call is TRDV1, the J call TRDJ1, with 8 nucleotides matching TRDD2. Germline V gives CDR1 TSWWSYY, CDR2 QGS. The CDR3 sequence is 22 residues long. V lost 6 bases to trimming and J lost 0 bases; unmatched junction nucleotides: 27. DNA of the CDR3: TGTGCTCTTGGAGAGCTAGACTTCCTACGCATGGTGGTTGACGGGTACACCGATAAACTCATCTTT. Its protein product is CALGELDFLRMVVDGYTDKLIF.

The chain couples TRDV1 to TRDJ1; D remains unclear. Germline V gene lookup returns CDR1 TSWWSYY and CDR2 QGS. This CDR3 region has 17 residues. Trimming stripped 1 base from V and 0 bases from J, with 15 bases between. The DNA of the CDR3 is TGTGCTCTTGGGGAACCCTCGATCTTGAGGTACACCGATAAACTCATCTTT. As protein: CALGEPSILRYTDKLIF.

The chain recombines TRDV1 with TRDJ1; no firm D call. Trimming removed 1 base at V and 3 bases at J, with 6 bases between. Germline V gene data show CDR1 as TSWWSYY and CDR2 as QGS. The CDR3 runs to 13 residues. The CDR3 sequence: CALGEPHPDKLIF. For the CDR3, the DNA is TGTGCTCTTGGGGAACCCCATCCCGATAAACTCATCTTT.

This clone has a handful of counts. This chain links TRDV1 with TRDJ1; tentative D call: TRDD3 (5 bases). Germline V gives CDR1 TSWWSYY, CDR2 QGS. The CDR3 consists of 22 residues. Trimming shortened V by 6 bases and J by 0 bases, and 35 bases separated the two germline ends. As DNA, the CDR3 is TGTGCTCTTGGCCCACTTAACACCAACGCAAACCACGGGGGTCTGTACACCGATAAACTCATCTTT. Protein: CALGPLNTNANHGGLYTDKLIF.

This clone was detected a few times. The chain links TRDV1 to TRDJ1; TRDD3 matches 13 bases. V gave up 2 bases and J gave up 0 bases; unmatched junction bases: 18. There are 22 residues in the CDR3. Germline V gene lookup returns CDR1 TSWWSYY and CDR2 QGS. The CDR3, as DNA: TGTGCTCTTGGGGAAAACCTCCGGCCCGTACTGGGGGATACGCTATACACCGATAAACTCATCTTT. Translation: CALGENLRPVLGDTLYTDKLIF.

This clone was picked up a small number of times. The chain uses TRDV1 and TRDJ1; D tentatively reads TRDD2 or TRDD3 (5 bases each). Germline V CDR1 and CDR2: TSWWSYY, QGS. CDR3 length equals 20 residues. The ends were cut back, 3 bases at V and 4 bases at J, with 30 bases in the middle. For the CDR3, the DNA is TGTGCTCTTGGGGACGTACCTCGTCCCCTACTGGTCGGGGGGGTCGATAAACTCATCTTT. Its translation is CALGDVPRPLLVGGVDKLIF.

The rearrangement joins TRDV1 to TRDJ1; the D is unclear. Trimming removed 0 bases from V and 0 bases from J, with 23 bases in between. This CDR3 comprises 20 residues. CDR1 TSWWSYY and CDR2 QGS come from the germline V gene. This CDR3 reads CALGELSGLYRSGYTDKLIF. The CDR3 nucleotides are TGTGCTCTTGGGGAACTCTCAGGGTTATACCGATCCGGCTACACCGATAAACTCATCTTT.

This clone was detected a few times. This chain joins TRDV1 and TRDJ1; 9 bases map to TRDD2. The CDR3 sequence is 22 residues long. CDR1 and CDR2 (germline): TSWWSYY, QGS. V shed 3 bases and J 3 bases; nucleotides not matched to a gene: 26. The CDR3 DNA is TGTGCTCTTGGGGACTTTCTTACCGGGGCCTTCCTACGCGAGAGGGGCCCCGATAAACTCATCTTT. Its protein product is CALGDFLTGAFLRERGPDKLIF.

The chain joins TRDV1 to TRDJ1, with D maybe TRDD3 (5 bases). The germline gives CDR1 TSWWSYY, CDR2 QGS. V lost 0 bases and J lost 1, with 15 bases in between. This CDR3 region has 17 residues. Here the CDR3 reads CALGELSGGSCTDKLIF. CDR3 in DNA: TGTGCTCTTGGGGAACTCTCCGGGGGTTCATGCACCGATAAACTCATCTTT.

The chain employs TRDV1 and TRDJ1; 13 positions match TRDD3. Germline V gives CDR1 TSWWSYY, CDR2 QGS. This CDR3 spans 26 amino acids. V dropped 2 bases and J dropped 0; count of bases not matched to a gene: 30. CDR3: CALGEGHGLPQLLGDTRREYTDKLIF. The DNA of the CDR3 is TGTGCTCTTGGGGAAGGACATGGCCTTCCCCAATTACTGGGGGATACGAGAAGGGAATACACCGATAAACTCATCTTT.

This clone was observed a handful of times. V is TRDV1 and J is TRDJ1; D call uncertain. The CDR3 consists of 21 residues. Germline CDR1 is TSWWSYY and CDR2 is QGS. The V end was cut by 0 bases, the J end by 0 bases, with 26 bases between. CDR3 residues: CALGELTELDVSRGYTDKLIF. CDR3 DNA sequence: TGTGCTCTTGGGGAACTGACGGAACTAGACGTCTCCCGAGGGTACACCGATAAACTCATCTTT.

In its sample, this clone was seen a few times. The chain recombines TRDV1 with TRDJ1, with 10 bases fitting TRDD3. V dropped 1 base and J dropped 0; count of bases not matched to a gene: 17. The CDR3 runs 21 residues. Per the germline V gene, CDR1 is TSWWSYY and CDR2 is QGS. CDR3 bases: TGTGCTCTTGGGGAACCAACTAGGGCCCGACTGGGGGATTTGTACACCGATAAACTCATCTTT. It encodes CALGEPTRARLGDLYTDKLIF.

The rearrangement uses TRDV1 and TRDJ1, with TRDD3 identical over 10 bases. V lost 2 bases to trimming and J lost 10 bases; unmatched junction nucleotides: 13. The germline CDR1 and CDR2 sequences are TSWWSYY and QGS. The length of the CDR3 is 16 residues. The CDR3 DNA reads TGTGCTCTTGGGGAAAGGTTACTGGGGGATTGTCTAGGACTCATCTTT. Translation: CALGERLLGDCLGLIF.

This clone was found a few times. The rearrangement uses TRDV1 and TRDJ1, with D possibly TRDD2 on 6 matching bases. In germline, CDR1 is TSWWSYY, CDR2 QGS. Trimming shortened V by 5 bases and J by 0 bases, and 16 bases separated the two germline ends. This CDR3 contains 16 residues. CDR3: CALGSPTGLYTDKLIF. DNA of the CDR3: TGTGCTCTTGGGAGTCCTACCGGGTTGTACACCGATAAACTCATCTTT.

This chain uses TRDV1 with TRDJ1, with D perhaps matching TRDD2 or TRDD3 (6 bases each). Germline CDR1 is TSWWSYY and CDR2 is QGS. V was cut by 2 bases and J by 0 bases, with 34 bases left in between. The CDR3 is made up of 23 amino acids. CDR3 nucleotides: TGTGCTCTTGGGGAATGCCCCCTTCCCGACGGGGATCCCCCCCCACAATACACCGATAAACTCATCTTT. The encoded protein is CALGECPLPDGDPPPQYTDKLIF.

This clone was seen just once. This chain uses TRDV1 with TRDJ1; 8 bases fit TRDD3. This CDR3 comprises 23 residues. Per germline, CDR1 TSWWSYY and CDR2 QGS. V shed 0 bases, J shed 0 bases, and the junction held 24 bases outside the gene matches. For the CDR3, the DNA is TGTGCTCTTGGGGAACTAACCTACGGCGTGGGGGATTTTTACCACCCATACACCGATAAACTCATCTTT. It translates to CALGELTYGVGDFYHPYTDKLIF.

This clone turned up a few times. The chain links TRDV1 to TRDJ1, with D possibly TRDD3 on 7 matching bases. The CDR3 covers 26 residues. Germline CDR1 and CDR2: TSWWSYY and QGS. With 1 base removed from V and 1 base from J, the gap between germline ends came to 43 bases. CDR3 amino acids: CALGEPLPLRPENGGNPKGVTDKLIF. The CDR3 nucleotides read TGTGCTCTTGGGGAACCCCTTCCCCTACGACCCGAAAATGGGGGAAATCCGAAGGGAGTCACCGATAAACTCATCTTT.

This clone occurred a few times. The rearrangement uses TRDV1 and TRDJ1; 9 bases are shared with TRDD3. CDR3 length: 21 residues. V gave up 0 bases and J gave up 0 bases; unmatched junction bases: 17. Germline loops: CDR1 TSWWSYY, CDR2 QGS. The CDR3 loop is CALGELHPKHWGTEYTDKLIF. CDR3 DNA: TGTGCTCTTGGGGAACTCCACCCTAAACACTGGGGGACCGAATACACCGATAAACTCATCTTT.

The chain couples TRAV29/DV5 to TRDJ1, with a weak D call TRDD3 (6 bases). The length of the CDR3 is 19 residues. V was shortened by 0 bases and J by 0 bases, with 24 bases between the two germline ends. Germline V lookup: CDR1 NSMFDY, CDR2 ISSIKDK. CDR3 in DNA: TGTGCAGCAAGCGCGTTACTACGGCTGCCGGGGGACCACACCGATAAACTCATCTTT. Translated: CAASALLRLPGDHTDKLIF.

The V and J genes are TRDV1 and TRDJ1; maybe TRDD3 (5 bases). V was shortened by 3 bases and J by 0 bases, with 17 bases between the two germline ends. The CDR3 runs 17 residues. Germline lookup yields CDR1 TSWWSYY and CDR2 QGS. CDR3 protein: CALGDPRPGGYTDKLIF. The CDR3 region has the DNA TGTGCTCTTGGGGACCCCCGGCCGGGGGGGTACACCGATAAACTCATCTTT.

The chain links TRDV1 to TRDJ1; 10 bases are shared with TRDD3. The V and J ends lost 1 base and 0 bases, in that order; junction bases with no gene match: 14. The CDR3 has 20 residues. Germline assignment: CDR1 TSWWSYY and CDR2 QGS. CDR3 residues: CALGERGRTGGSPYTDKLIF. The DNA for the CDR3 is TGTGCTCTTGGGGAACGAGGTCGAACTGGGGGATCACCGTACACCGATAAACTCATCTTT.

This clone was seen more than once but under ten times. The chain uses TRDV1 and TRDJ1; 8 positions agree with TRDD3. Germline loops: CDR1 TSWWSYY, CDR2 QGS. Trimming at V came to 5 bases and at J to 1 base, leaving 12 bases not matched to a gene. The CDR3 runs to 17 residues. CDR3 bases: TGTGCTCTTGGGACCCCGGGGGATAGAGTCATCACCGATAAACTCATCTTT. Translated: CALGTPGDRVITDKLIF.

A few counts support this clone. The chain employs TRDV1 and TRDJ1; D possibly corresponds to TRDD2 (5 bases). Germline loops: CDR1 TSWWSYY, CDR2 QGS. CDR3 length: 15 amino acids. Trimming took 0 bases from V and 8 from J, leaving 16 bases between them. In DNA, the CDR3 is TGTGCTCTTGGGGAACTACCCTACGACCGGTGCAAACTCATCTTT. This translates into CALGELPYDRCKLIF.

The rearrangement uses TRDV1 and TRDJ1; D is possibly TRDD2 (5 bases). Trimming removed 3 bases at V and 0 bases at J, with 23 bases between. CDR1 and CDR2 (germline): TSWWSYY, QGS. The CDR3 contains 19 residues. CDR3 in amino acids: CALGERLFPPSSYTDKLIF. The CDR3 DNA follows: TGTGCTCTTGGGGAGAGACTCTTCCCCCCCAGTTCGTACACCGATAAACTCATCTTT.